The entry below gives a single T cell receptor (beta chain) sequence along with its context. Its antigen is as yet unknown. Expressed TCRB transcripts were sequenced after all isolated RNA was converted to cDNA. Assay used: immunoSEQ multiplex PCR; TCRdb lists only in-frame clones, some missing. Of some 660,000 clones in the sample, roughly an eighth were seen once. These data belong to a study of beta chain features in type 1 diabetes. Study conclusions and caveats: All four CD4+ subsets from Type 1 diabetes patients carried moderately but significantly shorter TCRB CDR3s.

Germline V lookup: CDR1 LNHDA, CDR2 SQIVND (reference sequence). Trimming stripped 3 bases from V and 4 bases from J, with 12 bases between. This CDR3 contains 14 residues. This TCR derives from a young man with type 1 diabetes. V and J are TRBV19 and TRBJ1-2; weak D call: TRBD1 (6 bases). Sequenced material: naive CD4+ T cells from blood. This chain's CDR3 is CASSIQGQFYGYTF. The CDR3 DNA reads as TGTGCCAGTAGTATCCAAGGACAGTTCTATGGCTACACCTTC.